A single sample gave rise to the 22 T cell receptor beta chains below, sequenced in a study of T cells in narcolepsy. Sequencing was performed with immunoSEQ multiplex PCR; in TCRdb, only in-frame clones are kept and a portion is missing. The profile shows about 30,000 clones, approximately 80% of them singletons. Sequencing used CD45RA- memory CD4+ T cells from PBMCs. The receptors shown here come from a human donor with narcolepsy.

V is TRBV6-5 and J is TRBJ2-7, with D uncertain. There are 13 residues in the CDR3. Trimming cost V 6 bases and J 6 bases, with 15 bases left between them. The V gene's germline CDR1 is MNHEY and CDR2 SVGAGI. The CDR3 nucleotides read TGTGCCAGCAGACAACGTTCGCTAAGCGAGCAGTACTTC. Translated: CASRQRSLSEQYF.

This chain connects TRBV4-3 to TRBJ1-6; D is unclear. The CDR3 has 18 residues. The V end was cut by 1 base, the J end by 7 bases, with 20 bases between. Per germline, CDR1 LGHNA and CDR2 YSLEER. CDR3 residues: CASSQVVIIGVGNSPLHF. CDR3 coding DNA: TGCGCCAGCAGCCAAGTGGTGATCATCGGTGTCGGGAATTCACCCCTCCACTTT.

The V call is TRBV7-8, the J call TRBJ2-7, with 9 nucleotides matching TRBD1. In germline, CDR1 is SGHVS, CDR2 FQNEAQ. This CDR3 comprises 15 residues. V was clipped by 2 bases and J by 5 bases; unmatched bases: 7. CDR3 in DNA: TGTGCCAGCAGCTTATCCAGGACAGGGGTTGACGAGCAGTACTTC. Translating it yields CASSLSRTGVDEQYF.

The chain employs TRBV7-9 and TRBJ1-3; D possibly corresponds to TRBD1 (5 bases). Per the germline V gene, CDR1 is SEHNR and CDR2 is FQNEAQ (reference sequence). The length of the CDR3 is 12 residues. CDR3 nucleotides: TGTGCGGGGGGACCCTCTGGAAACACCATATATTTT. Encoded protein: CAGGPSGNTIYF.

V gene TRBV9 combines with J gene TRBJ2-6; TRBD1 matches 8 bases. J lost 0 bases, V lost 4 bases, and 6 bases had no gene match. CDR3 size: 17 residues. CDR1 is SGDLS, CDR2 YYNGEE, per germline. CDR3 bases: TGTGCCAGCAGCCGGGGACAGGTCAGCTCTGGGGCCAACGTCCTGACTTTC. Encoded protein: CASSRGQVSSGANVLTF.

With regard to this clone: The same CDR3 also results from other DNA sequences found in this sample. This chain links TRBV18 with TRBJ1-1; TRBD1 matches at 7 bases. This CDR3 region has 19 residues. CDR1 and CDR2 (germline): KGHSH, LQKENI. After removal of 4 bases from V and 0 bases from J, the junction contained 17 bases not matched to a gene. The CDR3 sequence: CASSLLGRPGQLMNTEAFF. The CDR3 DNA follows: TGTGCCAGCTCACTCTTAGGACGTCCGGGACAGCTAATGAACACTGAAGCTTTCTTT.

The rearrangement links TRBV27 to TRBJ2-2; TRBD1 agrees at 7 bases. V was clipped by 5 bases and J by 4 bases; unmatched bases: 7. Germline V gene sequence: CDR1 MNHEY, CDR2 SMNVEV (reference sequence). This CDR3 spans 15 amino acids. The CDR3 DNA is TGTGCCAGCAGTCCCCGACAGGGCCGCACCGGGGAGCTGTTTTTT. It translates to CASSPRQGRTGELFF.

The genes are TRBV4-3 and TRBJ1-1; unclear D gene. Germline loops: CDR1 LGHNA, CDR2 YSLEER. The ends were cut back, 2 bases at V and 0 bases at J, with 7 bases in the middle. The CDR3 consists of 14 residues. The CDR3 nucleotides read TGCGCCAGCAGCCAATTCGGCGTGAACACTGAAGCTTTCTTT. It is translated as CASSQFGVNTEAFF.

The gene calls are TRBV28 and TRBJ2-2, with TRBD2 matching 10 bases. Per germline, CDR1 MDHEN and CDR2 SYDVKM. V lost 1 base to trimming and J lost 4 bases; unmatched junction nucleotides: 6. This CDR3 region has 17 residues. CDR3 nucleotides: TGTGCCAGCAGTTTATTACTAGCGGGGTCACCCACCGGGGAGCTGTTTTTT. Encoded protein: CASSLLLAGSPTGELFF.

The chain is built from TRBV4-1 and TRBJ1-2; D not certain. Trimming cost V 4 bases and J 1 base, with 10 bases left between them. CDR1 is MGHRA and CDR2 is YSYEKL in the germline V gene. The CDR3 has 14 amino acids. The CDR3 sequence: CASSPADNNYGYTF. CDR3 in DNA: TGCGCCAGCAGCCCGGCCGACAATAACTATGGCTACACCTTC.

Regarding this clone: The same CDR3 arises from other DNA sequences in this sample as well. The CDR3 DNA reads as TGTGCCAGCAGCTTAGGCAGGCAAGAGACCCAGTACTTC. Its translation: CASSLGRQETQYF. This chain uses TRBV7-2 with TRBJ2-5, with unresolved D. The CDR3 is 13 residues long. Trimming stripped 1 base from V and 2 bases from J, with 5 bases between. Germline V gene sequence: CDR1 SGHTA, CDR2 FQGNSA.

Regarding this clone: This sample includes further DNA sequences coding for the same CDR3. The genes are TRBV7-2 and TRBJ2-5; D is possibly TRBD2 (7 bases). Germline V gene sequence: CDR1 SGHTA, CDR2 FQGNSA. V was pared by 4 bases and J by 4 bases, with 19 bases between. CDR3 length: 16 amino acids. This CDR3 is CASSSVGGGTAETQYF. The CDR3 DNA sequence: TGTGCCAGCAGCTCAGTAGGGGGGGGGACGGCAGAGACCCAGTACTTC.

The gene calls are TRBV19 and TRBJ2-6, with 12 bases aligning to TRBD1. Germline CDR1 LNHDA, CDR2 SQIVND (reference sequence). The CDR3 has 17 amino acids. J lost 1 base, V lost 9 bases, and 7 bases had no gene match. The CDR3 DNA sequence: TGTGCCAGCTCCCGGGACAGGGGGCGGTCTGGGGCCAACGTCCTGACTTTC. It yields the protein CASSRDRGRSGANVLTF.

CDR3 sequence (DNA): TGTGCCAGCTCACCGCTCCCAAAACAAGACGGAAACACTGAAGCTTTCTTT. This codes for CASSPLPKQDGNTEAFF. The chain uses TRBV18 and TRBJ1-1; no definite D call. CDR3 length: 17 amino acids. The germline CDR1 and CDR2 sequences are KGHSH and LQKENI. The V gene lost 3 bases and the J gene lost 2 bases, with 19 bases spanning the gap. Using reference TRBV18 and TRBJ1-1 for the parts outside the CDR3, the full variable domain is NAGVMQNPRHLVRRRGQEARLRCSPMKGHSHVYWYRQLPEEGLKFMVYLQKENIIDESGMPKERFSAEFPKEGPSILRIQQVVRGDSAAYFCASSPLPKQDGNTEAFFGQGTRLTVV.

The rearrangement links TRBV19 to TRBJ2-4; TRBD1 aligns across 7 bases. V lost 5 bases to trimming and J lost 1 base; unmatched junction nucleotides: 8. The CDR3 length is 16 residues. Germline CDR1 is LNHDA and CDR2 is SQIVND (reference sequence). The CDR3 is CASSGRMTGAKNIQYF. CDR3 nucleotides: TGTGCCAGTAGTGGAAGAATGACAGGGGCCAAAAACATTCAGTACTTC.

The chain uses TRBV7-6 and TRBJ1-3, with D uncertain. Germline V gene lookup returns CDR1 SGHVS and CDR2 FNYEAQ. The CDR3 spans 15 residues. Trimming stripped 1 base from V and 0 bases from J, with 7 bases between. CDR3 amino acids: CASSLDVLSGNTIYF. CDR3 nucleotides: TGTGCCAGCAGCTTAGACGTGCTCTCTGGAAACACCATATATTTT.

The V and J genes are TRBV6-6 and TRBJ1-2; D uncertain. CDR1 and CDR2 (germline): MNHNY, SVGAGI (reference sequence). Between the trimmed V and J ends, which lost 8 bases and 4 bases, there was a span of 11 bases. The CDR3 is 12 amino acids. The CDR3 protein is CASFTDLYGYTF. The CDR3 DNA sequence: TGTGCCAGCTTCACAGATCTCTATGGCTACACCTTC.

The rearrangement uses TRBV6-6 and TRBJ1-6, with 9 bases fitting TRBD1. The CDR3 loop spans 13 amino acids. CDR1 MNHNY and CDR2 SVGAGI come from the germline V gene (reference sequence). V gave up 6 bases and J gave up 10 bases; unmatched junction bases: 4. CDR3: CASRRTGESPLHF. Here the CDR3 DNA reads TGTGCCAGCAGGAGGACAGGGGAGTCACCCCTCCACTTT.

The V call is TRBV4-3, the J call TRBJ1-2; tentative D call: TRBD1 (6 bases). The CDR3 runs 14 residues. The V gene lost 2 bases and the J gene lost 8 bases, with 15 bases spanning the gap. CDR1 is LGHNA, CDR2 YSLEER, per germline. CDR3 amino acids: CASSQLMGGRGYTF. The CDR3 DNA sequence: TGCGCCAGCAGCCAATTGATGGGGGGGCGAGGCTACACCTTC.

This clone was recorded only once. The chain recombines TRBV18 with TRBJ1-1, with a tentative D call TRBD1 (6 bases). There are 14 residues in the CDR3. The V gene lost 5 bases and the J gene lost 4 bases, with 14 bases spanning the gap. Germline CDR1 and CDR2: KGHSH and LQKENI. CDR3 DNA sequence: TGTGCCAGCTCAAACGGACAGTTCCTCACTGAAGCTTTCTTT. The encoded protein is CASSNGQFLTEAFF.

This chain joins TRBV7-9 and TRBJ1-4; D is unclear. Germline V gene lookup returns CDR1 SEHNR and CDR2 FQNEAQ (reference sequence). The CDR3 totals 15 residues. V shed 2 bases and J shed 0 bases, with 7 bases lying between them. The CDR3 bases are TGTGCCAGCAGCTTAAGTTCGGCAACTAATGAAAAACTGTTTTTT. It is translated as CASSLSSATNEKLFF.

The rearrangement links TRBV28 to TRBJ1-5; weak D call: TRBD1 (6 bases). The CDR3 has 13 amino acids. The V gene lost 3 bases and the J gene lost 6 bases, with 9 bases spanning the gap. The germline gives CDR1 MDHEN, CDR2 SYDVKM. The CDR3 loop reads CASSFRGRQPQHF. CDR3 DNA: TGTGCCAGCAGTTTCAGGGGCCGTCAGCCCCAGCATTTT.